The 2 T cell receptor beta chains given below trace back to one sample, sequenced in a study of T cell responses to AZD1222 COVID-19 vaccine. The table came from immunoSEQ multiplex PCR; TCRdb's copy has only in-frame clones and leaves some out. The sample comprises about 140,000 clones, 93% of which are singletons, and over 7.5% rests with the top ten. The source was peripheral blood, collected on day 0 of AZD1222 vaccination. The origin of the receptors is an adult in good health.

The chain couples TRBV6-5 to TRBJ2-1; possible D gene TRBD1, 6 bases. The V gene lost 2 bases and the J gene lost 2 bases, with 7 bases spanning the gap. CDR3 size: 14 residues. CDR1 and CDR2 (germline): MNHEY, SVGAGI. The CDR3 bases are TGTGCCAGCAGTTACAACAGGGCCTACAATGAGCAGTTCTTC. Amino acids: CASSYNRAYNEQFF.

This clone was picked up one time. The genes are TRBV30 and TRBJ1-5; weak D call: TRBD1 (6 bases). Trimming cost V 2 bases and J 4 bases, with 12 bases left between them. CDR3 length: 14 residues. Germline V gene lookup returns CDR1 GTSNPN and CDR2 SVGIG (reference sequence). This chain's CDR3 is CAWSRAGANQPQHF. CDR3 in DNA: TGTGCCTGGAGTCGGGCAGGGGCTAATCAGCCCCAGCATTTT.